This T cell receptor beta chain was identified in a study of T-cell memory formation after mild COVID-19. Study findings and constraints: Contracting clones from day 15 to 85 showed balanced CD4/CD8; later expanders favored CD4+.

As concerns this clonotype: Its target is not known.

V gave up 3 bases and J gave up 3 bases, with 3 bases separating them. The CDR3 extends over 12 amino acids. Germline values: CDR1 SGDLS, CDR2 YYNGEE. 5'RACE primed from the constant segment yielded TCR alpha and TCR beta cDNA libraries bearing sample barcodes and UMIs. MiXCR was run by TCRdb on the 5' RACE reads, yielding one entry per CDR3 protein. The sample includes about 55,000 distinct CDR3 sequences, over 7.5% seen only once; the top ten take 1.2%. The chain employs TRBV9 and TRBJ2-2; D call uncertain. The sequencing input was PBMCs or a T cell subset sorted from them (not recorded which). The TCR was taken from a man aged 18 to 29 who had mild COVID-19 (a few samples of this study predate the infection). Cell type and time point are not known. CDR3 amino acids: CASSAYTGELFF. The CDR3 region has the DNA TGTGCCAGCAGCGCATACACCGGGGAGCTGTTTTTT.